The rows below give T cell receptor beta chains drawn from one sample of a study of T cells in Graves' hyperthyroidism and ophthalmopathy. TCRdb used MiXCR to reprocess the multiplex PCR reads, holding one entry per CDR3 protein. Here the sample spans 550,000 to 700,000 distinct CDR3 sequences, 14% to 15% being singletons. The sequencing sample was made of blood. These receptors all stem from a woman in her 40s with Graves' ophthalmopathy. Both conserved end residues are part of each CDR3. A D gene is named only where the DNA matches it firmly. The size entry is marked missing in some rows and otherwise reads once, few, many or a size class.

abundance	v_gene	d_gene	j_gene	CDR3aa	CDR3nt
many	TRBV15	.	TRBJ1-2	CATSRGPGSNYGYTF	TGTGCCACCAGCAGAGGCCCAGGCTCTAACTATGGCTACACCTTC
many	TRBV27	TRBD1	TRBJ2-7	CASRTVGTGSNEQYF	TGTGCCAGCAGAACCGTTGGGACAGGGTCTAACGAGCAGTACTTC
few	TRBV29-1	.	TRBJ1-1	CSVGSRVGTEAFF	TGCAGCGTGGGGTCCAGGGTTGGAACTGAAGCTTTCTTT
many	TRBV12-3/TRBV12-4	.	TRBJ1-3	CASSFELPGNTIYF	TGTGCCAGCAGTTTTGAACTTCCCGGAAACACCATATATTTT
few	TRBV12-3/TRBV12-4	.	TRBJ2-4	CASSFPGLTWSRAKNIQYF	TGTGCCAGCAGTTTTCCGGGTCTAACATGGTCGAGGGCCAAAAACATTCAGTACTTC
.	TRBV5-1	.	TRBJ2-7	CASSFVARDSYEQYF	TGCGCCAGCAGCTTCGTAGCTAGAGACTCCTACGAGCAGTACTTC
many	TRBV12-3/TRBV12-4	TRBD2	TRBJ2-4	CASSREGLRAKNIQYF	TGTGCCAGCAGTCGGGAGGGGCTTCGGGCCAAAAACATTCAGTACTTC
many	TRBV27	.	TRBJ2-2	CASSLGLTGELFF	TGTGCCAGCAGCTTAGGGCTCACCGGGGAGCTGTTTTTT
many	TRBV25-1	.	TRBJ1-1	CASLGGMNTEAFF	TGTGCCAGCCTCGGCGGTATGAACACTGAAGCTTTCTTT
.	TRBV2	TRBD1	TRBJ2-7	CASSPTGTVSYEQYF	TGTGCCAGCAGCCCTACCGGGACAGTCTCCTACGAGCAGTACTTC
many	TRBV28	TRBD1	TRBJ1-2	CASSTDRRGYGYTF	TGTGCCAGCAGCACGGACAGGAGGGGATATGGCTACACCTTC
many	TRBV24-1	TRBD2	TRBJ2-3	CATSDPSIGGGTSTDTQYF	TGTGCCACCAGTGATCCCTCTATCGGCGGGGGAACTAGCACAGATACGCAGTATTTT
many	TRBV6-5	.	TRBJ1-1	CASSFDAGRRNTEAFF	TGTGCCAGCAGCTTCGACGCAGGGAGGAGGAACACTGAAGCTTTCTTT
many	TRBV6-2/TRBV6-3	.	TRBJ2-7	CASPEIAEGYEQYF	TGTGCCAGCCCGGAGATAGCGGAGGGCTACGAGCAGTACTTC
few	TRBV6-1	.	TRBJ2-2	CASRGGSGNTGELFF	TGTGCCAGCAGAGGGGGTAGCGGTAACACCGGGGAGCTGTTTTTT
many	TRBV6-5	.	TRBJ1-2	CASSYGRGANYGYTF	TGTGCCAGCAGTTACGGAAGGGGGGCGAACTATGGCTACACCTTC
many	TRBV9	TRBD2	TRBJ2-7	CASSVGGLDEQYF	TGTGCCAGCAGCGTAGGGGGACTAGACGAGCAGTACTTC
many	TRBV6-1	TRBD1	TRBJ1-5	CASSIVGQGNQPQHF	TGTGCCAGCAGTATAGTGGGACAGGGCAATCAGCCCCAGCATTTT
many	TRBV6-2/TRBV6-3	.	TRBJ1-2	CASSARGDSGYTF	TGTGCCAGCAGCGCGCGGGGTGACTCCGGCTACACCTTC
.	TRBV15	TRBD1	TRBJ2-4	CATSSEPQGLAKNIQYF	TGTGCCACCAGCAGTGAACCACAGGGGCTTGCCAAAAACATTCAGTACTTC
many	TRBV29-1	.	TRBJ2-7	CSVGGSQGVGYEQYF	TGCAGCGTTGGAGGCTCACAGGGAGTGGGCTACGAGCAGTACTTC
many	TRBV12-3/TRBV12-4	.	TRBJ1-3	CASSSTQPFRDGGGNTIYF	TGTGCCAGCAGTTCCACCCAACCCTTCAGGGACGGAGGGGGAAACACCATATATTTT
.	TRBV11-2	TRBD1	TRBJ1-1	CASSNDPWDRGLKNTEAFF	TGTGCCAGCAGCAACGATCCATGGGACAGGGGGCTCAAGAACACTGAAGCTTTCTTT
.	TRBV11-3	.	TRBJ1-1	CASSFTGITEAFF	TGTGCCAGCAGCTTTACAGGGATTACTGAAGCTTTCTTT
many	TRBV29-1	.	TRBJ2-4	CSVVPTLAKNIQYF	TGCAGCGTTGTACCGACCTTAGCCAAAAACATTCAGTACTTC
.	TRBV6-1	TRBD1	TRBJ1-1	CASSIRTGLGTEAFF	TGTGCCAGCAGTATCCGGACAGGTCTGGGCACTGAAGCTTTCTTT
many	TRBV28	TRBD1	TRBJ2-6	CASSLLSRGLSSVLTF	TGTGCCAGCAGTTTATTAAGCAGGGGGCTTTCCAGCGTCCTGACTTTC
few	TRBV24-1	.	TRBJ2-2	CATSGVTTNTGELFF	TGTGCCACCAGTGGCGTCACTACGAACACCGGGGAGCTGTTTTTT
many	TRBV6-1	TRBD1	TRBJ1-2	CASSIQGEGGYTF	TGTGCCAGCAGTATTCAGGGGGAAGGCGGCTACACCTTC
many	TRBV12-3/TRBV12-4	TRBD2	TRBJ2-5	CASSLGTSAEETQYF	TGTGCCAGCAGCCTTGGGACTAGCGCTGAAGAGACCCAGTACTTC